This record concerns one TCR beta chain sequence. Its antigen remains unidentified. There are no base qualities to consult, and no much larger clone falls within one base. These data originate in a study of Siglec-9 on CD8 T cells in melanoma (dated by TCRdb to between 2018 and 2021). Background for the entire study: Siglec-9 expression on CD8+ T cells and the role of Siglec-9 in regulating T cells in the melanoma tumor microenvironment were investigated in the study. Study-wide findings and limitations: According to the report, an effector memory CD8+ T-cell subset that seemed to build up inside melanoma tumors was both marked and regulated by Siglec-9.

The germline V gene yields SGHNT for CDR1 and YENEEA for CDR2. The CDR3 spans 15 residues, from the cysteine through the phenylalanine. Only CDR3 DNA remains: 45 bases, in frame from the first base. V is pared back by 0 bases and J by 2 bases, with 9 bases lying between the germline termini. Receptor amplification or capture employed the immunoSEQ multiplex PCR assay. TCRdb took this table from immuneACCESS and kept in-frame rearrangements with V and J called. Such tables lack part of the clones; where checked against another copy, unresolved V genes explain under half of the gap, and the rest is unexplained. Across this sample there are around 39,000 clones, with about 86% seen only once. Around 1.8% of the sample lies in the top ten.

This sequence originates from a human donor in good health. The sequencing sample was made of Siglec-9- CD8+ T cells sorted from blood. Per the publication, the cell subset or site label means: CD8 T cells lacking Siglec-9. Recombination connected TRBV11-3 to TRBJ2-3; there is no confident call for the D gene. The DNA reads as follows: TGTGCCAGCAGCTTAGATGTAGGCTACACAGATACGCAGTATTTT. Its translation is CASSLDVGYTDTQYF.